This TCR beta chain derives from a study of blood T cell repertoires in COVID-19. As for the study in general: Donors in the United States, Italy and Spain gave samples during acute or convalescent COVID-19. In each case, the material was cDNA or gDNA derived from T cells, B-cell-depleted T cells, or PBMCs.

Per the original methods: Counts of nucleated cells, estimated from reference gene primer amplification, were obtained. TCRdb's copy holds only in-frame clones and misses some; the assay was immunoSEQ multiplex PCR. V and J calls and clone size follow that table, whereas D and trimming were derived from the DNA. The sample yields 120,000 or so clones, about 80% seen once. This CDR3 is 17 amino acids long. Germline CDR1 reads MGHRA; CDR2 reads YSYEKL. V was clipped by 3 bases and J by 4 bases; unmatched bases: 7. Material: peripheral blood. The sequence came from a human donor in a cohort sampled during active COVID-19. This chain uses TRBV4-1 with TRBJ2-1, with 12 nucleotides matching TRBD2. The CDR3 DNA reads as TGCGCCAGCAGCCACCAAGGACTAGCGGGGAGTTACAATGAGCAGTTCTTC. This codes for CASSHQGLAGSYNEQFF.